This T cell receptor beta chain appears in the sequencing data of a study of OX40 agonist ivuxolimab in advanced cancers. Looking at the study overall: Treatment of patients was with ivuxolimab, an agonistic anti-OX40 (CD134) antibody. Intravenous ivuxolimab was administered to patients every 2 weeks at 0.01 to 10 mg/kg. Broader study findings: The CD4+ and CD8+ T cells in the blood had expanded clonally by week 6 at 0.1 to 3.0 mg/kg. Those patients achieving a partial response at 0.1-3.0 mg/kg showed among the lowest clonal expansion.

TCRdb's copy holds only in-frame clones and misses some; the assay was immunoSEQ multiplex PCR. The sample records some 72,000 clones, roughly 92% being singletons. This CDR3 has 13 residues. V shed 5 bases, J shed 2 bases, and the junction held 2 bases outside the gene matches. Germline V gene lookup returns CDR1 MNHEY and CDR2 SMNVEV (reference sequence). In regard to this clone: Its matching antigen is unknown.

This sample comprised CD4+ or CD8+ T cells sorted from blood, obtained in a trial of the OX40 agonist ivuxolimab. The source is an adult with an advanced solid tumor such as melanoma, head and neck, liver or kidney cancer. The chain has TRBV27 and TRBJ1-2, with TRBD1 identical over 7 bases. The CDR3 region has the DNA TGTGCCAGCAGTCCGACAGGGAACTATGGCTACACCTTC. It translates to CASSPTGNYGYTF.